The 11 T cell receptor beta chains below all came from one sample that was sequenced in a study of blood T cell repertoires in COVID-19. Generated by immunoSEQ multiplex PCR, the TCRdb table keeps only in-frame clones and is missing some. This sample has about 160,000 clones, with roughly 91% found just once. The specimen sequenced was peripheral blood. These receptors all stem from a man younger than 30 with acute or convalescent COVID-19.

The V gene is TRBV29-1, the J gene TRBJ1-2; the D gene is possibly TRBD1 (5 bases). The CDR3 runs 12 residues. V was pared by 1 base and J by 8 bases, with 11 bases between. Germline loops: CDR1 SQVTM, CDR2 ANQGSEA. Written as DNA, the CDR3 is TGCAGCGTTGAAGGGGCAGGGCAAGGCTACACCTTC. This gives the protein CSVEGAGQGYTF.

CDR3 sequence reads: CASSRTTGLSSYEQYF. Written as DNA, the CDR3 is TGTGCCAGCAGCCGTACCACAGGGCTAAGCTCCTACGAGCAGTACTTC. This sequence joins TRBV5-4 and TRBJ2-7; D perhaps matches TRBD1 (6 bases). The CDR3 loop spans 16 amino acids. V was cut by 4 bases and J by 0 bases, with 17 bases left in between. Germline CDR1 reads SGHNT; CDR2 reads YYREEE (reference sequence).

V gene TRBV7-9 combines with J gene TRBJ2-3; 10 positions match TRBD2. The CDR3 spans 15 residues. After removal of 5 bases from V and 5 bases from J, the junction contained 7 bases not matched to a gene. The germline gives CDR1 SEHNR, CDR2 FQNEAQ (reference sequence). Written as DNA, the CDR3 is TGTGCCAGCAGCCGGATTAGCGGGGGGAAAGATACGCAGTATTTT. Translation gives CASSRISGGKDTQYF. Combining the CDR3 with reference TRBV7-9 and TRBJ2-3 gives the whole variable domain DTGVSQNPRHKITKRGQNVTFRCDPISEHNRLYWYRQTLGQGPEFLTYFQNEAQLEKSRLLSDRFSAERPKGSFSTLEIQRTEQGDSAMYLCASSRISGGKDTQYFGPGTRLTVL.

This clone was seen a handful of times. This chain joins TRBV6-1 and TRBJ1-1, with a tentative D call TRBD1 (5 bases). V was trimmed by 2 bases and J by 0 bases, leaving 22 bases between them. The CDR3 is 19 residues long. Germline CDR1 MNHNS, CDR2 SASEGT. CDR3 sequence (DNA): TGTGCCAGCAGTGAATTGAGTCATTTCAGGGTGATTATGAACACTGAAGCTTTCTTT. This encodes CASSELSHFRVIMNTEAFF.

The rearrangement uses TRBV11-2 and TRBJ2-1; weak D call: TRBD2 (5 bases). CDR3 length: 13 residues. Germline CDR1 and CDR2: SGHAT and FQNNGV. V was trimmed by 0 bases and J by 9 bases, leaving 9 bases between them. The CDR3 coding sequence is TGTGCCAGCAGCTTAGATCGAGGGTCTGAGCAGTTCTTC. Translation: CASSLDRGSEQFF.

The chain joins TRBV19 to TRBJ1-1; D gene unclear. V lost 3 bases, J lost 0 bases, and 23 bases lay in between. CDR3 size: 19 residues. Germline loops: CDR1 LNHDA, CDR2 SQIVND (reference sequence). This CDR3 is CASSIGLGWQEAMNTEAFF. DNA of the CDR3: TGTGCCAGTAGTATCGGATTGGGGTGGCAGGAGGCTATGAACACTGAAGCTTTCTTT. The full variable domain, in which reference TRBV19 and TRBJ1-1 provide the parts outside the CDR3, is DGGITQSPKYLFRKEGQNVTLSCEQNLNHDAMYWYRQDPGQGLRLIYYSQIVNDFQKGDIAEGYSVSREKKESFPLTVTSAQKNPTAFYLCASSIGLGWQEAMNTEAFFGQGTRLTVV.

CDR3 sequence (DNA): TGTGCCAGCAGGGGGACAGGGGGTGGCAATCAGCCCCAGCATTTT. It codes for CASRGTGGGNQPQHF. V and J are TRBV2 and TRBJ1-5; TRBD1 matches at 11 bases. J was trimmed by 2 bases and V by 6 bases; bases with no gene match: 3. Germline V CDR1 and CDR2: SNHLY, FYNNEI. The CDR3 has 15 amino acids.

A word on this clone: The sample contains more than one DNA sequence encoding this CDR3. The chain recombines TRBV11-2 with TRBJ1-2; 7 positions match TRBD1. This CDR3 contains 15 residues. V lost 1 base to trimming and J lost 2 bases; unmatched junction nucleotides: 4. Germline V lookup: CDR1 SGHAT, CDR2 FQNNGV. The CDR3 loop is CASSLGQGLNYGYTF. CDR3 nucleotides: TGTGCCAGCAGCTTAGGACAGGGCTTAAACTATGGCTACACCTTC.

The rearrangement links TRBV2 to TRBJ1-3, with a tentative D call TRBD1 (5 bases). V was clipped by 6 bases and J by 1 base, with 10 bases between them. This CDR3 is built from 14 residues. Germline V gene sequence: CDR1 SNHLY, CDR2 FYNNEI. The CDR3, as DNA: TGTGCCAGCAGCGGAACAGGATCTGGAAACACCATATATTTT. Its protein product is CASSGTGSGNTIYF.

This clone was picked up one time. The chain is built from TRBV27 and TRBJ1-6, with D possibly being TRBD1 (6 bases). Germline assignment: CDR1 MNHEY and CDR2 SMNVEV (reference sequence). The CDR3 loop spans 16 amino acids. The ends were cut back, 3 bases at V and 7 bases at J, with 16 bases in the middle. The CDR3 protein is CASSFAGTTLNSPLHF. In DNA, the CDR3 is TGTGCCAGCAGTTTCGCCGGGACAACCCTAAATTCACCCCTCCACTTT.

The rearrangement uses TRBV7-6 and TRBJ2-5; 9 bases are shared with TRBD1. Per germline, CDR1 SGHVS and CDR2 FNYEAQ. V dropped 1 base and J dropped 4; count of bases not matched to a gene: 13. The CDR3 covers 18 residues. CDR3 nucleotides: TGTGCCAGCAGCTTAGGCGTTAGGAGACAGGGGGTGGCAGAGACCCAGTACTTC. This codes for CASSLGVRRQGVAETQYF.